Below, 23 T cell receptor beta chains from the same sample are listed, as sequenced in a study of blood T cell repertoires in COVID-19 (dated by TCRdb to about 2020). The method behind the library was the immunoSEQ multiplex PCR assay. The table comes from immuneACCESS by way of TCRdb, which keeps in-frame sequences with V and J called. Part of the clones is missing from these tables; in studies checked, under half for an unresolved V gene and the rest for unknown reasons. The sample table holds approximately 170,000 clones, of which about 80% were seen once. The ten largest make up roughly a tenth of the sample. Input material: peripheral blood. Source of these receptors: a man between 65 and 85 years old with active or convalescent COVID-19.

As concerns this clone: Other DNA sequences in this specimen translate into the identical CDR3. This chain joins TRBV27 and TRBJ2-1, with TRBD1 matching 7 bases. Germline CDR1 MNHEY, CDR2 SMNVEV (reference sequence). The CDR3 totals 15 residues. The trim removed 5 bases at V and 0 bases at J, leaving 4 bases unmatched. CDR3 sequence reads: CASSRQGSSYNEQFF. The CDR3 region has the DNA TGTGCCAGCAGTCGACAGGGAAGCTCCTACAATGAGCAGTTCTTC.

The chain uses TRBV28 and TRBJ2-3; TRBD1 matches at 7 bases. CDR1 is MDHEN and CDR2 is SYDVKM in the germline V gene. V lost 4 bases, J lost 3 bases, and 4 bases stayed unmatched. The CDR3 has 14 amino acids. The CDR3 here is CASSSGGVTDTQYF. The CDR3 coding sequence is TGTGCCAGCAGTTCAGGGGGAGTTACAGATACGCAGTATTTT.

The rearrangement joins TRBV7-6 to TRBJ2-2, with 9 nucleotides matching TRBD2. The CDR3 runs to 17 residues. Germline loops: CDR1 SGHVS, CDR2 FNYEAQ. V was pared by 0 bases and J by 2 bases, with 4 bases of the junction left unmatched. CDR3 bases: TGTGCCAGCAGCTTAGCTACCGGGACTAGCAACACCGGGGAGCTGTTTTTT. Protein sequence: CASSLATGTSNTGELFF.

CDR3 in amino acids: CATAGQGATYEQYF. DNA of the CDR3: TGTGCCACTGCGGGGCAGGGGGCGACCTACGAGCAGTACTTC. The V and J genes are TRBV7-8 and TRBJ2-7, with TRBD1 matching 8 bases. The V and J ends lost 10 bases and 2 bases, in that order; junction bases with no gene match: 10. Germline V gene sequence: CDR1 SGHVS, CDR2 FQNEAQ. This CDR3 contains 14 residues.

This clone has a single count. V usage is TRBV7-9 and J usage is TRBJ2-1; the D is unclear. The V end was cut by 3 bases, the J end by 6 bases, with 15 bases between. This CDR3 region has 15 residues. CDR1 and CDR2 from the germline V gene are SEHNR and FQNEAQ (reference sequence). CDR3 amino acids: CASSFNALQVNEQFF. The CDR3 DNA sequence: TGTGCCAGCAGCTTTAACGCCCTCCAGGTCAATGAGCAGTTCTTC.

The chain combines TRBV6-5 with TRBJ1-2; maybe TRBD1 (6 bases). Between the trimmed V and J ends, which lost 1 base and 0 bases, there was a span of 9 bases. Germline values: CDR1 MNHEY, CDR2 SVGAGI. CDR3 size: 15 residues. CDR3 in amino acids: CASSYFGQSNYGYTF. The CDR3 region has the DNA TGTGCCAGCAGTTACTTTGGACAGTCTAACTATGGCTACACCTTC.

The rearrangement links TRBV27 to TRBJ2-7; possible D gene TRBD1, 6 bases. Germline CDR1 is MNHEY and CDR2 is SMNVEV (reference sequence). The length of the CDR3 is 16 residues. V lost 3 bases, J lost 2 bases, and 17 bases lay in between. Here the CDR3 reads CASSFLAGGPTYEQYF. The CDR3 bases are TGTGCCAGCAGTTTCCTGGCTGGGGGCCCAACCTACGAGCAGTACTTC.

Regarding this clone: Other nucleotide sequences in the sample specify the same CDR3. This sequence joins TRBV9 and TRBJ1-1; D unresolved. The CDR3 spans 13 residues. Germline V lookup: CDR1 SGDLS, CDR2 YYNGEE. Trimming stripped 0 bases from V and 1 base from J, with 4 bases between. The CDR3 DNA is TGTGCCAGCAGCGTAGCTCCGAACACTGAAGCTTTCTTT. Encoded protein: CASSVAPNTEAFF.

CDR3 DNA sequence: TGCGCCAGCAGTCGTACGGGACAGGGAGGCGAGCAGTACTTC. Translating it yields CASSRTGQGGEQYF. This rearrangement joins TRBV5-1 to TRBJ2-7, with 9 bases fitting TRBD1. Germline V gene lookup returns CDR1 SGHRS and CDR2 YFSETQ. V lost 5 bases and J lost 6; bases outside the gene matches: 9. The CDR3 totals 14 residues.

The chain carries TRBV4-3 and TRBJ2-1; 9 nucleotides match TRBD2. From germline, CDR1 is LGHNA and CDR2 YSLEER. The trim removed 0 bases at V and 5 bases at J, leaving 5 bases unmatched. The CDR3 is 16 amino acids. The CDR3 here is CASSQDTGTSNNEQFF. The CDR3, as DNA: TGCGCCAGCAGCCAAGATACCGGGACTAGCAACAATGAGCAGTTCTTC.

This chain joins TRBV7-8 and TRBJ1-3; possible D gene TRBD1, 5 bases. V lost 3 bases to trimming and J lost 0 bases, with 15 bases between them. CDR1 is SGHVS and CDR2 is FQNEAQ in the germline V gene. This CDR3 has 17 amino acids. CDR3 DNA: TGTGCCAGCAGCTTTTACCAGGGATTCAGCTCTGGAAACACCATATATTTT. It encodes CASSFYQGFSSGNTIYF.

The chain has TRBV7-8 and TRBJ2-1, with D perhaps matching TRBD1 (5 bases). Trimming cost V 2 bases and J 13 bases, with 9 bases left between them. The CDR3 totals 11 residues. Per germline, CDR1 SGHVS and CDR2 FQNEAQ. The CDR3 protein is CASSLSRGQFF. CDR3 nucleotides: TGTGCCAGCAGCTTATCTAGGGGACAGTTCTTC.

The chain employs TRBV24-1 and TRBJ2-5, with TRBD1 identical over 10 bases. Per germline, CDR1 KGHDR and CDR2 SFDVKD. V gave up 3 bases and J gave up 5 bases; unmatched junction bases: 8. This CDR3 is 16 amino acids long. Written as DNA, the CDR3 is TGTGCCACCAGTGATCCACGGACAGGGGGGGCGGAGACCCAGTACTTC. It yields the protein CATSDPRTGGAETQYF.

The chain links TRBV3-1 (or the pseudogene TRBV3-2) to TRBJ1-1, with unresolved D. This CDR3 has 11 residues. Trimming pared 8 bases from V and 8 bases from J, leaving 12 bases between. CDR1 and CDR2 (germline): LGHDT, YNNKEL (reference sequence). The DNA of the CDR3 is TGTGCCAGCCGGCGAGGTGGCGAAGCTTTCTTT. Translation: CASRRGGEAFF.

This sequence joins TRBV6-2 or TRBV6-3 and TRBJ2-1; D remains unclear. CDR1 is MNHEY, CDR2 SVGEGT, per germline. This CDR3 has 16 amino acids. Trimming left V 0 bases short and J 9 bases short, with 18 bases between. CDR3 coding DNA: TGTGCCAGCAGTTACTCATCGGCTAGGCCCCGAGGTGAGCAGTTCTTC. This sequence encodes CASSYSSARPRGEQFF.

The CDR3 region is CATSNGRGEWYTF. Written as DNA, the CDR3 is TGTGCCACCAGCAACGGGAGGGGTGAATGGTACACCTTC. J is TRBJ1-2 and V is TRBV15; perhaps TRBD1 as D (5 bases). The CDR3 runs 13 residues. The germline V gene encodes CDR1 LNHNV and CDR2 YYDKDF (reference sequence). V was trimmed by 4 bases and J by 11 bases, leaving 17 bases between them.

The chain couples TRBV6-2 or TRBV6-3 to TRBJ2-3; D is possibly TRBD2 (6 bases). Trimming removed 5 bases at V and 7 bases at J, with 25 bases between. CDR3 length: 17 amino acids. Germline V gives CDR1 MNHEY, CDR2 SVGEGT. CDR3 sequence reads: CASSGRLRDLLDYTQYF. In DNA form, the CDR3 reads TGTGCCAGCAGTGGCCGCCTTCGGGACTTGTTAGACTATACGCAGTATTTT.

The V and J genes are TRBV28 and TRBJ2-3; 8 positions match TRBD1. From germline, CDR1 is MDHEN and CDR2 SYDVKM. After removal of 10 bases from V and 3 bases from J, the junction contained 9 bases not matched to a gene. The CDR3 is made up of 14 amino acids. CDR3 bases: TGTGCCATCACAAGACAGGGGCCGACAGATACGCAGTATTTT. Its translation is CAITRQGPTDTQYF.

This clone was picked up a small number of times. V usage is TRBV6-5 and J usage is TRBJ2-2; TRBD2 might be the D (5 bases). The germline CDR1 and CDR2 sequences are MNHEY and SVGAGI. The ends were cut back, 7 bases at V and 15 bases at J, with 21 bases in the middle. This CDR3 comprises 13 residues. CDR3 coding DNA: TGTGCCAGCACCGCGGGCCCCCTAGGTCCGGTGTTTTTT. Amino acids: CASTAGPLGPVFF.

The J gene is TRBJ2-7, the V gene TRBV6-4; D perhaps matches TRBD1 (6 bases). Germline CDR1 MRHNA, CDR2 SNTAGT. V was cut by 5 bases and J by 0 bases, with 11 bases left in between. The CDR3 is 14 residues long. CDR3 loop: CASSSDRSSYEQYF. CDR3 nucleotides: TGTGCCAGCAGTAGTGACAGGAGCTCCTACGAGCAGTACTTC.

The chain combines TRBV6-5 with TRBJ2-1; tentatively, D is TRBD1 (5 bases). The CDR3 loop spans 15 amino acids. V lost 6 bases, J lost 0 bases, and 12 bases lay in between. Germline CDR1 MNHEY, CDR2 SVGAGI. The chain's CDR3 is CASRATVFSYNEQFF. The CDR3 nucleotides are TGTGCCAGCAGGGCGACAGTTTTCTCCTACAATGAGCAGTTCTTC.

This CDR3 reads CASSWDKLNTEAFF. CDR3 coding DNA: TGTGCCAGCAGTTGGGACAAACTGAACACTGAAGCTTTCTTT. The rearrangement uses TRBV27 and TRBJ1-1; possible D gene TRBD1, 6 bases. The V end was cut by 4 bases, the J end by 0 bases, with 9 bases between. The CDR3 runs 14 residues. Germline CDR1 is MNHEY and CDR2 is SMNVEV (reference sequence).

The genes are TRBV12-3 or TRBV12-4 and TRBJ2-2; TRBD2 might be the D (5 bases). This CDR3 contains 12 residues. V lost 6 bases to trimming and J lost 6 bases, with 8 bases between them. The chain's CDR3 is CASRLESGELFF. The CDR3 DNA follows: TGTGCCAGCAGACTAGAGTCCGGGGAGCTGTTTTTT.